These 6 T cell receptor beta chains were all obtained from the same sample, sequenced in a study of chemoradiotherapy in HPV16-positive cancers. Libraries were prepared by immunoSEQ multiplex PCR; TCRdb keeps only in-frame clonotypes and omits some of them. The data hold over 13,000 clones, with 78% observed a single time. This material was obtained from a patient who underwent chemoradiotherapy. The receptors come from a human donor with HPV-associated anogenital cancer.

V and J are TRBV7-2 and TRBJ1-1; 9 bases map to TRBD1. The CDR3 extends over 16 amino acids. V was pared by 5 bases and J by 1 base, with 8 bases of the junction left unmatched. Germline lookup yields CDR1 SGHTA and CDR2 FQGNSA. As DNA, the CDR3 is TGTGCCAGCAGCCGCGGGACAGGGCATTCGAACACTGAAGCTTTCTTT. Amino acid sequence: CASSRGTGHSNTEAFF. The entire variable domain, with the rest obtained from reference TRBV7-2 and TRBJ1-1, is as follows: GAGVSQSPSNKVTEKGKDVELRCDPISGHTALYWYRQSLGQGLEFLIYFQGNSAPDKSGLPSDRFSAERTGGSVSTLTIQRTQQEDSAVYLCASSRGTGHSNTEAFFGQGTRLTVV.

The rearrangement joins TRBV28 to TRBJ1-2; D not certain. The CDR3 extends over 12 amino acids. Germline V gives CDR1 MDHEN, CDR2 SYDVKM. The V end was cut by 7 bases, the J end by 0 bases, with 6 bases between. The CDR3 protein is CASTSSNYGYTF. The CDR3 region has the DNA TGTGCCAGCACCAGTTCTAACTATGGCTACACCTTC.

The gene calls are TRBV7-8 and TRBJ1-2; possible D gene TRBD1, 6 bases. V lost 4 bases to trimming and J lost 0 bases, with 12 bases between them. The CDR3 is made up of 15 amino acids. Per germline, CDR1 SGHVS and CDR2 FQNEAQ. The CDR3 bases are TGTGCCAGCAGCTCAACAGGGTCGGCTAACTATGGCTACACCTTC. Residues: CASSSTGSANYGYTF. The whole variable domain, filled in from reference TRBV7-8 and TRBJ1-2, reads GAGVSQSPRYKVAKRGQDVALRCDPISGHVSLFWYQQALGQGPEFLTYFQNEAQLDKSGLPSDRFFAERPEGSVSTLKIQRTQQEDSAVYLCASSSTGSANYGYTFGSGTRLTVV.

The chain employs TRBV6-1 and TRBJ1-6; D might be TRBD1 (6 bases). This CDR3 is built from 14 residues. Germline assignment: CDR1 MNHNS and CDR2 SASEGT. The V end was cut by 3 bases, the J end by 7 bases, with 10 bases between. The CDR3 loop reads CASSDRGINSPLHF. The CDR3 DNA is TGTGCCAGCAGTGACAGGGGAATCAATTCACCCCTCCACTTT.

The chain couples TRBV9 to TRBJ1-6; weak D call: TRBD1 (6 bases). Between the trimmed V and J ends, which lost 2 bases and 10 bases, there was a span of 16 bases. Per germline, CDR1 SGDLS and CDR2 YYNGEE. The CDR3 covers 15 residues. CDR3 bases: TGTGCCAGCAGCGTTTATCAGGGGTTCACCTCACCCCTCCACTTT. Translation gives CASSVYQGFTSPLHF.

The sample holds a few counts of this clone. This chain connects TRBV19 to TRBJ1-2; D not resolved. CDR3 length: 15 residues. CDR1 and CDR2 from the germline V gene are LNHDA and SQIVND (reference sequence). Trimming removed 6 bases from V and 4 bases from J, with 18 bases in between. The CDR3 nucleotides are TGTGCCAGTAGCCCGCAGTCCGGTCGGGGCTATGGCTACACCTTC. Translating gives CASSPQSGRGYGYTF.